This passage covers 25 T cell receptor beta chains from one sample sequenced in a study of blood T cell repertoires in COVID-19 (dated by TCRdb to about 2020). Libraries came from the immunoSEQ multiplex PCR assay. TCRdb holds this immuneACCESS table with in-frame rearrangements only. Some clones are missing; in checked studies, unresolved V genes explain under half, and the rest has no known cause. Counted in this sample were 250,000 or so clones; approximately 80% of them appeared once. The top ten hold 1.8% of the sample. Specimen: PBMCs or T cells enriched from blood (not recorded which). The receptors shown here come from a man between 60 and 70 years old who had recovered from COVID-19.

This chain connects TRBV4-3 to TRBJ2-7; 10 bases agree with TRBD1. Losses at the gene ends were 3 bases for V and 6 bases for J; bases not matched to a gene: 11. The germline CDR1 and CDR2 sequences are LGHNA and YSLEER. CDR3 length: 16 residues. The CDR3 nucleotides read TGCGCCAGCAGCCAGAGGTCCGGGACAGGGGAGGTCGAGCAGTACTTC. Translated, it gives CASSQRSGTGEVEQYF.

The chain joins TRBV7-9 to TRBJ2-7, with D possibly matching TRBD1 (5 bases). Trimming took 5 bases from V and 5 from J, leaving 19 bases between them. The CDR3 extends over 15 amino acids. Germline CDR1 SEHNR, CDR2 FQNEAQ (reference sequence). The CDR3: CASSIRTGRGDEQYF. In nucleotides, the CDR3 is TGTGCCAGCAGCATAAGAACAGGCCGCGGTGACGAGCAGTACTTC.

This clone was counted a single time. The rearrangement joins TRBV7-9 to TRBJ2-2; possible D gene TRBD1, 6 bases. The CDR3 contains 14 residues. Between the trimmed V and J ends, which lost 4 bases and 6 bases, there was a span of 12 bases. In germline, CDR1 is SEHNR, CDR2 FQNEAQ (reference sequence). CDR3 region: CASSSGGSSGELFF. The CDR3, as DNA: TGTGCCAGCAGCTCTGGGGGCAGTTCCGGGGAGCTGTTTTTT.

This rearrangement joins TRBV7-2 to TRBJ2-3; tentatively, D is TRBD2 (6 bases). This CDR3 spans 14 amino acids. Germline assignment: CDR1 SGHTA and CDR2 FQGNSA. The V and J ends lost 7 bases and 0 bases respectively, with 11 bases between them. The CDR3 DNA is TGTGCCAGCAATACGGGACTTAGCACAGATACGCAGTATTTT. Its protein product is CASNTGLSTDTQYF.

The chain joins TRBV7-2 to TRBJ2-1; D perhaps matches TRBD1 (6 bases). Germline loops: CDR1 SGHTA, CDR2 FQGNSA. The CDR3 consists of 14 residues. Trimming pared 0 bases from V and 9 bases from J, leaving 12 bases between. The CDR3 is CASSLAASRGEQFF. The CDR3 DNA sequence: TGTGCCAGCAGCTTAGCGGCTAGCAGGGGTGAGCAGTTCTTC.

This chain uses TRBV18 with TRBJ1-1, with TRBD1 matching over 10 bases. This CDR3 has 14 residues. Germline lookup yields CDR1 KGHSH and CDR2 LQKENI. V shed 2 bases, J shed 5 bases, and the junction held 2 bases outside the gene matches. For the CDR3, the DNA is TGTGCCAGCTCACCAGTGGACAGGGGGACTGAAGCTTTCTTT. As protein: CASSPVDRGTEAFF.

This clone was detected once. This chain joins TRBV18 and TRBJ1-2, with D perhaps TRBD1 (6 bases). Trimming removed 1 base at V and 8 bases at J, with 8 bases between. The CDR3 totals 12 residues. CDR1 and CDR2 (germline): KGHSH, LQKENI. In DNA form, the CDR3 reads TGTGCCAGCTCACCACGAGGGGGAGGCTACACCTTC. This gives the protein CASSPRGGGYTF.

The V call is TRBV11-3, the J call TRBJ1-1; D is ambiguous. This CDR3 is 12 amino acids long. Germline-derived CDR1 and CDR2 are SGHNT and YENEEA. V lost 5 bases and J 6 bases, leaving 10 bases between the germline ends. The chain's CDR3 is CASSRVAAEAFF. The CDR3, as DNA: TGTGCCAGCAGCCGGGTGGCGGCTGAAGCTTTCTTT.

This sequence joins TRBV20-1 and TRBJ2-7; TRBD1 agrees at 11 bases. The CDR3 consists of 14 residues. The V and J ends lost 3 bases and 3 bases, in that order; junction bases with no gene match: 4. CDR1 and CDR2 (germline): DFQATT, SNEGSKA (reference sequence). The CDR3 DNA reads TGCAGTGCTAGTGGGACAGGGGGGAACTACGAGCAGTACTTC. It translates to CSASGTGGNYEQYF.

The chain has TRBV29-1 and TRBJ2-4, with D possibly being TRBD2 (6 bases). The length of the CDR3 is 15 residues. Germline V gene lookup returns CDR1 SQVTM and CDR2 ANQGSEA. Trimming stripped 0 bases from V and 2 bases from J, with 11 bases between. DNA for the CDR3: TGCAGCGTTGAAGATTCAGGAGGGACCAAAAACATTCAGTACTTC. It specifies CSVEDSGGTKNIQYF. Variable domain in full (rest from reference TRBV29-1 and TRBJ2-4): SAVISQKPSRDICQRGTSLTIQCQVDSQVTMMFWYRQQPGQSLTLIATANQGSEATYESGFVIDKFPISRPNLTFSTLTVSNMSPEDSSIYLCSVEDSGGTKNIQYFGAGTRLSVL.

The rearrangement uses TRBV6-5 and TRBJ1-6; 8 nucleotides line up with TRBD1. CDR1 is MNHEY, CDR2 SVGAGI, per germline. The CDR3 runs to 15 residues. With 5 bases clipped from V and 14 bases from J, the junction kept 14 bases outside the gene matches. The CDR3 here is CASSPDSGGGKTLHF. In DNA, the CDR3 is TGTGCCAGCAGTCCCGACTCAGGGGGCGGAAAGACCCTCCACTTT.

The genes are TRBV5-1 and TRBJ1-1; the match to TRBD1 covers 8 bases. With V trimmed by 5 bases and J by 4 bases, 7 bases remained unmatched. In germline, CDR1 is SGHRS, CDR2 YFSETQ. CDR3 size: 14 residues. CDR3 sequence (DNA): TGCGCCAGCAGAGGGAGTACAGGGGGCACTGAAGCTTTCTTT. It specifies CASRGSTGGTEAFF.

The J gene is TRBJ1-4, the V gene TRBV7-3, with 8 nucleotides matching TRBD1. This CDR3 has 15 residues. Germline CDR1 is SGHTA and CDR2 is FQGTGA. Losses at the gene ends were 5 bases for V and 7 bases for J; bases not matched to a gene: 9. The CDR3 here is CASSATGQGGEKLFF. DNA for the CDR3: TGTGCCAGCAGCGCCACCGGACAGGGAGGTGAAAAACTGTTTTTT.

This clone appeared a few times. The chain uses TRBV19 and TRBJ1-2; possible D gene TRBD1, 6 bases. CDR1 LNHDA and CDR2 SQIVND come from the germline V gene (reference sequence). There are 15 residues in the CDR3. V lost 10 bases, J lost 4 bases, and 22 bases lay in between. The chain's CDR3 is CATKGSGGRVYGYTF. DNA of the CDR3: TGTGCCACCAAAGGGTCCGGGGGGCGCGTCTATGGCTACACCTTC.

V and J are TRBV5-1 and TRBJ2-6; 9 bases map to TRBD1. J was trimmed by 3 bases and V by 3 bases; bases with no gene match: 10. CDR3 length equals 18 residues. Germline V gene lookup returns CDR1 SGHRS and CDR2 YFSETQ. The CDR3 DNA reads as TGCGCCAGCAGCTGGAGTCTGGGACAGGGAGGTGGGGCCAACGTCCTGACTTTC. Its translation is CASSWSLGQGGGANVLTF.

There are a few counts of this clone. The chain couples TRBV18 to TRBJ1-5, with D unclear. The CDR3 runs to 14 residues. V was shortened by 1 base and J by 5 bases, with 9 bases between the two germline ends. The germline V gene has CDR1 KGHSH and CDR2 LQKENI. Written as DNA, the CDR3 is TGTGCCAGCTCACCACAGGACGGGGATCAGCCCCAGCATTTT. Translated: CASSPQDGDQPQHF.

This sequence joins TRBV6-5 and TRBJ2-1; D remains unclear. Trimming removed 7 bases at V and 2 bases at J, with 3 bases between. The V gene's germline CDR1 is MNHEY and CDR2 SVGAGI. The CDR3 extends over 11 amino acids. DNA of the CDR3: TGTGCCAGCACAGCCTACAATGAGCAGTTCTTC. Amino acid sequence: CASTAYNEQFF.

The chain uses TRBV7-9 and TRBJ1-4, with 8 bases lining up with TRBD1. With V trimmed by 2 bases and J by 6 bases, 5 bases remained unmatched. There are 15 residues in the CDR3. Germline V gene lookup returns CDR1 SEHNR and CDR2 FQNEAQ (reference sequence). The CDR3 spells CASSLQGAVHEKLFF. The CDR3 nucleotides are TGTGCCAGCAGCTTACAGGGGGCCGTTCATGAAAAACTGTTTTTT.

The V and J genes are TRBV7-2 and TRBJ2-3; D is undetermined. The CDR3 sequence is 15 residues long. The germline gives CDR1 SGHTA, CDR2 FQGNSA. Trimming took off 1 base at V and 2 bases at J, with 10 bases between the two ends. The CDR3 loop reads CASSLVEKLTDTQYF. The CDR3 region has the DNA TGTGCCAGCAGCTTAGTTGAGAAACTCACAGATACGCAGTATTTT.

The chain links TRBV4-2 to TRBJ1-1; 11 nucleotides agree with TRBD1. The V gene end was trimmed by 3 bases and the J gene end by 4 bases; junction bases not matched to a gene: 7. The CDR3 sequence is 16 residues long. Germline-derived CDR1 and CDR2 are LGHNA and YNFKEQ. In DNA form, the CDR3 reads TGTGCCAGCAGCCAGCTCCCGGGACAGGGGGGCACTGAAGCTTTCTTT. Translated: CASSQLPGQGGTEAFF.

This chain connects TRBV3-1 (or the pseudogene TRBV3-2) to TRBJ2-5; 9 bases agree with TRBD1. The germline gives CDR1 LGHDT, CDR2 YNNKEL (reference sequence). The J segment lost 4 bases and the V segment lost 5 bases, leaving 5 bases of the junction unmatched. The CDR3 has 14 residues. The CDR3 bases are TGTGCCAGCAGCTCTCGACAGGGGGGAGAGACCCAGTACTTC. Protein product: CASSSRQGGETQYF.

This clone was counted a few times. The chain joins TRBV5-5 to TRBJ2-3; 11 bases are a match to TRBD2. Germline lookup yields CDR1 SGHKS and CDR2 YYEKEE (reference sequence). V dropped 3 bases and J dropped 6; count of bases not matched to a gene: 9. This CDR3 is 16 amino acids long. The CDR3 DNA follows: TGTGCCAGCAGCTCGCAACTAGCGGGGGCTGTGGATACGCAGTATTTT. Translated: CASSSQLAGAVDTQYF.

The genes are TRBV3-1 (or the pseudogene TRBV3-2) and TRBJ1-5; D not certain. This CDR3 spans 14 amino acids. CDR1 is LGHDT and CDR2 is YNNKEL in the germline V gene (reference sequence). The ends were cut back, 2 bases at V and 4 bases at J, with 9 bases in the middle. The CDR3 reads CASSQNTINQPQHF. DNA for the CDR3: TGTGCCAGCAGCCAAAACACGATTAATCAGCCCCAGCATTTT.

This chain joins TRBV24-1 and TRBJ2-3; 12 positions match TRBD2. With V trimmed by 3 bases and J by 3 bases, 6 bases remained unmatched. CDR3 length: 17 residues. Germline V CDR1 and CDR2: KGHDR, SFDVKD. CDR3 region: CATSDPSLAGGTDTQYF. The CDR3 nucleotides are TGTGCCACCAGTGATCCCTCTCTAGCGGGGGGGACAGATACGCAGTATTTT.

The CDR3 is CASSPQGMGEKLFF. CDR3 DNA: TGCGCCAGCAGCCCGCAGGGTATGGGTGAAAAACTGTTTTTT. The rearrangement uses TRBV5-1 and TRBJ1-4; TRBD1 is a possible D gene (5 bases). This CDR3 has 14 residues. Germline loops: CDR1 SGHRS, CDR2 YFSETQ. V lost 4 bases, J lost 7 bases, and 14 bases lay in between.